This T cell receptor beta chain was identified in a study of T cells after yellow fever vaccination. Overall study context: Fractions containing few cells were prepared with SMART-Seq v4 Ultra Low Input. Findings and limits, study-wide: Peaking faster, on day 5 versus 15, the secondary response was nonetheless weaker.

About this clonotype: Its antigen is not identified.

The study made its TCR cDNA through 5'RACE template switching. That step introduced a universal primer site along with UMIs. Via MiXCR, TCRdb re-called the 5' RACE reads, giving one row per CDR3 protein. Seen here are about 260,000 distinct CDR3 sequences, about 5.2% observed once, and the top ten hold around 3.5%. Sequencing used CD4+ T cells sorted from PBMCs, obtained on the day of the yellow fever booster vaccination. This sequence originates from a man in his late teens or twenties who received the YFV17D yellow fever vaccine.

Here the CDR3 reads CASTLTGTENEKLFF. In nucleotides, the CDR3 is TGTGCCAGCACCCTAACCGGGACCGAAAATGAAAAACTGTTTTTT. The chain couples TRBV7-2 to TRBJ1-4; weak D call: TRBD1 (5 bases). Trimming took off 7 bases at V and 5 bases at J, with 17 bases between the two ends. The germline gives CDR1 SGHTA, CDR2 FQGNSA. The CDR3 covers 15 residues.